This T cell receptor (beta chain) derives from a study of monozygotic twins with inflammatory bowel disease. Concerning this clonotype itself: Its antigen is currently unknown.

General study results and limits: Between concordant and discordant twins, repertoire similarity failed to differ, a result that limited power may explain.

Someone took an approximately 2.5 ml blood sample from each of the donors. CDR1 DFQATT and CDR2 SNEGSKA come from the germline V gene (reference sequence). The CDR3 is 13 amino acids. cDNA was made in eight separate reactions per sample. Through template switching, UMIs that included a 6-nucleotide sample barcode were added. TCRdb reprocessed the 5' RACE reads; each CDR3 protein has one entry and no DNA is given. Its table lists 200,000 to 250,000 distinct CDR3 sequences. The material sequenced was blood. The chain combines TRBV20-1 with TRBJ1-1. This TCR was recovered from a human donor with ulcerative colitis or Crohn's disease, or a healthy co-twin of an affected twin (not recorded which). The CDR3 protein is CSARGGANTEAFF.